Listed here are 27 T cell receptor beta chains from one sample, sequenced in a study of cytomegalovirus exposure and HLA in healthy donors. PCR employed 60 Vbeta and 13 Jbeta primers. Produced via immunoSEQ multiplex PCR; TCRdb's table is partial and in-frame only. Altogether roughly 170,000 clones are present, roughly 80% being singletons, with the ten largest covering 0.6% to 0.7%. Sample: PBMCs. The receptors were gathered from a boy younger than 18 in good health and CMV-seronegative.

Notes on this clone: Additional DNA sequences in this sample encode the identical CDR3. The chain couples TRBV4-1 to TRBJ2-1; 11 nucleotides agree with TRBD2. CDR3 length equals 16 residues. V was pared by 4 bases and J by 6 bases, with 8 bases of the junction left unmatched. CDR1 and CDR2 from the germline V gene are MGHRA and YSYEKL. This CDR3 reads CASSPRRLAGSNEQFF. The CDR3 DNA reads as TGCGCCAGCAGCCCAAGGCGACTAGCGGGGAGCAATGAGCAGTTCTTC.

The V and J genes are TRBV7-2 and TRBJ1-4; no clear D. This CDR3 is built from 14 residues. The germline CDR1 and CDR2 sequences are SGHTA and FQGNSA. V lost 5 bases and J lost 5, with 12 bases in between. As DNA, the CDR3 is TGTGCCAGCAGCCTAAGGAGCCTGAATGAAAAACTGTTTTTT. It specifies CASSLRSLNEKLFF.

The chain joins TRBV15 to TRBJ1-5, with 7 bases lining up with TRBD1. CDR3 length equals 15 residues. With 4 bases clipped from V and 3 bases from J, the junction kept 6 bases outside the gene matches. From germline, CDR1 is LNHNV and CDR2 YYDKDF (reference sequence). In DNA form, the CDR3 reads TGTGCCACCAGCAACCTAGACAGGGCCAATCAGCCCCAGCATTTT. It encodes CATSNLDRANQPQHF.

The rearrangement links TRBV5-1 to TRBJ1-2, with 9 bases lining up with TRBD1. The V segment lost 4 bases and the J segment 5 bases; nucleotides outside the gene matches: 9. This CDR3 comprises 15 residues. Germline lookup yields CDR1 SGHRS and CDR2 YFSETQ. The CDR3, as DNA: TGCGCCAGCAGCATCGGGACAGGGATAGGGTATGGCTACACCTTC. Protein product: CASSIGTGIGYGYTF. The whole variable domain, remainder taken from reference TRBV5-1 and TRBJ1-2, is KAGVTQTPRYLIKTRGQQVTLSCSPISGHRSVSWYQQTPGQGLQFLFEYFSETQRNKGNFPGRFSGRQFSNSRSEMNVSTLELGDSALYLCASSIGTGIGYGYTFGSGTRLTVV.

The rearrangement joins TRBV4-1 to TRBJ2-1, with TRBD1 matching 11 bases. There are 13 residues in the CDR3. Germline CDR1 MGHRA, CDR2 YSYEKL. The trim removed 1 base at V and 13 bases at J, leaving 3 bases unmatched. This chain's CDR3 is CASSQGGQGGQFF. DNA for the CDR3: TGCGCCAGCAGCCAAGGGGGACAGGGGGGACAGTTCTTC.

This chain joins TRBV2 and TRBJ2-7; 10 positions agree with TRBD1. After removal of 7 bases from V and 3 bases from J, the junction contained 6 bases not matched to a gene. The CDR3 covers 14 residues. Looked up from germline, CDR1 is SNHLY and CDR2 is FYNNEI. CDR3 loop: CASTLGDRGYEQYF. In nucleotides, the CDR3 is TGTGCCAGCACCCTAGGGGACAGGGGCTACGAGCAGTACTTC.

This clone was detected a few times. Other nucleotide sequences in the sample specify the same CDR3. CDR3 sequence (DNA): TGTGCCAGCAGCTTACCTGTGGAAGGGGACACTGAAGCTTTCTTT. Its protein is CASSLPVEGDTEAFF. The chain has TRBV5-5 and TRBJ1-1; perhaps TRBD1 as D (5 bases). The V end lost 2 bases, the J end lost 3 bases, and 14 bases lay between the germline ends. From germline, CDR1 is SGHKS and CDR2 YYEKEE (reference sequence). CDR3 length: 15 residues. Filled out from reference TRBV5-5 and TRBJ1-1, the complete variable domain reads DAGVTQSPTHLIKTRGQQVTLRCSPISGHKSVSWYQQVLGQGPQFIFQYYEKEERGRGNFPDRFSARQFPNYSSELNVNALLLGDSALYLCASSLPVEGDTEAFFGQGTRLTVV.

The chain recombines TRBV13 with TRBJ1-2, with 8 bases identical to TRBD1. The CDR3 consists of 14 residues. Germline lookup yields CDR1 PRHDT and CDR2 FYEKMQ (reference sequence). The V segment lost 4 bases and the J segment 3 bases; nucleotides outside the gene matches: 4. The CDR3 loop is CASSSQDRDYGYTF. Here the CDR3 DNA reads TGTGCCAGCAGCTCTCAGGACAGGGACTATGGCTACACCTTC. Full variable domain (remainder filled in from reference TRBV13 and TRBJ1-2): AAGVIQSPRHLIKEKRETATLKCYPIPRHDTVYWYQQGPGQDPQFLISFYEKMQSDKGSIPDRFSAQQFSDYHSELNMSSLELGDSALYFCASSSQDRDYGYTFGSGTRLTVV.

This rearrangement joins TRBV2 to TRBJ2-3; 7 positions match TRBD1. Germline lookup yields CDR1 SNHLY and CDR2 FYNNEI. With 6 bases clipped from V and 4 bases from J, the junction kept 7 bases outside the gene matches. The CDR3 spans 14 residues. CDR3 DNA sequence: TGTGCCAGCAGCCAACGAGGGGGCGCAGATACGCAGTATTTT. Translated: CASSQRGGADTQYF. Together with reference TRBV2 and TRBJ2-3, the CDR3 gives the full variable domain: EPEVTQTPSHQVTQMGQEVILRCVPISNHLYFYWYRQILGQKVEFLVSFYNNEISEKSEIFDDQFSVERPDGSNFTLKIRSTKLEDSAMYFCASSQRGGADTQYFGPGTRLTVL.

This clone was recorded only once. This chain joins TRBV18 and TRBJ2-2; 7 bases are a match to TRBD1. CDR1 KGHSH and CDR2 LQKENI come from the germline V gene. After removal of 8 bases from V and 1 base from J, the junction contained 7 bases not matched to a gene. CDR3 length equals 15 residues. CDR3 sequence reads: CASLRTGLNTGELFF. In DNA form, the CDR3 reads TGTGCCAGCCTTCGGACAGGCTTGAACACCGGGGAGCTGTTTTTT.

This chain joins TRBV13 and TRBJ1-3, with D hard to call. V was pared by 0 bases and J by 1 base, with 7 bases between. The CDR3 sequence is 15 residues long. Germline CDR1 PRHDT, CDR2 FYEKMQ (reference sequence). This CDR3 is CASSLGLRSGNTIYF. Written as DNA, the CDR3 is TGTGCCAGCAGCTTAGGCCTTAGATCTGGAAACACCATATATTTT. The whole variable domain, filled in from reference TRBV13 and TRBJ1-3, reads AAGVIQSPRHLIKEKRETATLKCYPIPRHDTVYWYQQGPGQDPQFLISFYEKMQSDKGSIPDRFSAQQFSDYHSELNMSSLELGDSALYFCASSLGLRSGNTIYFGEGSWLTVV.

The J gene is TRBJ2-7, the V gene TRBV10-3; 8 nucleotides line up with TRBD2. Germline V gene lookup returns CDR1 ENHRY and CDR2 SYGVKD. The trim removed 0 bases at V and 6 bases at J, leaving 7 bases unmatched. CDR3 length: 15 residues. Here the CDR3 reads CAISESVVLAGEQYF. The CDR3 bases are TGTGCCATCAGTGAGTCTGTGGTTCTAGCGGGCGAGCAGTACTTC.

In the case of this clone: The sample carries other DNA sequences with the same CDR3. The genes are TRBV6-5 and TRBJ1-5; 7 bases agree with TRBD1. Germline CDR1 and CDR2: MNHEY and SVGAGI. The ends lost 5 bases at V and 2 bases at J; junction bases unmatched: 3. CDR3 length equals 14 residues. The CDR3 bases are TGTGCCAGCAGTCTCGACAGGGGCAATCAGCCCCAGCATTTT. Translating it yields CASSLDRGNQPQHF.

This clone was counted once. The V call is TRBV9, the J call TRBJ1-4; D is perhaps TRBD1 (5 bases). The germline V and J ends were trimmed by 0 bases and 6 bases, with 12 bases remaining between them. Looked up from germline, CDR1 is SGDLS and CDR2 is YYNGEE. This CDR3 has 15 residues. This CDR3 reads CASSVGGEDDEKLFF. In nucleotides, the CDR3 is TGTGCCAGCAGCGTAGGAGGGGAGGACGATGAAAAACTGTTTTTT.

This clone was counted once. The CDR3 bases are TGTGCCATCAGTGAACGGGACAGGGCAAACGAGCAGTACTTC. It yields the protein CAISERDRANEQYF. The genes are TRBV10-3 and TRBJ2-7, with 9 positions matching TRBD1. This CDR3 spans 14 amino acids. J lost 5 bases, V lost 3 bases, and 5 bases had no gene match. CDR1 and CDR2 from the germline V gene are ENHRY and SYGVKD.

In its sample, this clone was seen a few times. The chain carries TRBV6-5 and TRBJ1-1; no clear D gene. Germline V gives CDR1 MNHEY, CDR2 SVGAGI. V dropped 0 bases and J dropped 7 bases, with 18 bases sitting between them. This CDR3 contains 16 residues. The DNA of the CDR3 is TGTGCCAGCAGTTACTCAGCAACCAGCGAGTATGGTGAAGCTTTCTTT. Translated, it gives CASSYSATSEYGEAFF.

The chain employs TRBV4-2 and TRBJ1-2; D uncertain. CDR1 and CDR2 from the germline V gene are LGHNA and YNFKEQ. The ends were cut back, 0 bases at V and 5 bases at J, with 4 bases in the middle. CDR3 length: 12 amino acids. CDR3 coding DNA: TGTGCCAGCAGCCAAGATCTATATGGCTACACCTTC. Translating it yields CASSQDLYGYTF.

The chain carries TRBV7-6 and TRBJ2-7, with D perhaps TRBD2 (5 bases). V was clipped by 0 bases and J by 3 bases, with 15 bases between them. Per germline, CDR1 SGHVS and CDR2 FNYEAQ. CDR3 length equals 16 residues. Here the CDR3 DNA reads TGTGCCAGCAGCTTAGCATTGTCGGAGGCCTTCTACGAGCAGTACTTC. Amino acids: CASSLALSEAFYEQYF.

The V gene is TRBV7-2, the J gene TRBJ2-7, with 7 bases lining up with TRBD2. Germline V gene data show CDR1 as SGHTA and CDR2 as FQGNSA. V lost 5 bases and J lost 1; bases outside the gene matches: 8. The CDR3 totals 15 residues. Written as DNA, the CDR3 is TGTGCCAGCAGCAACGTAGCGGGCCGATCCTACGAGCAGTACTTC. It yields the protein CASSNVAGRSYEQYF.

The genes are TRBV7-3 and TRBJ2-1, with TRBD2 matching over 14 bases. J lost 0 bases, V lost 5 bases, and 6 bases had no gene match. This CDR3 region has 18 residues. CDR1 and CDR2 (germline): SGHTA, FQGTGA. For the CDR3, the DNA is TGTGCCAGCAGCCCCCCGGGACTAGCGGGAGTCTCCTACAATGAGCAGTTCTTC. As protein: CASSPPGLAGVSYNEQFF.

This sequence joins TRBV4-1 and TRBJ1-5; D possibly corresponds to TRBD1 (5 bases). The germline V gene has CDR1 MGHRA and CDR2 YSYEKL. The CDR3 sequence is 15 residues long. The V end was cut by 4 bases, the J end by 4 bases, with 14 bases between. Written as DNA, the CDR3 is TGCGCCAGCAGCCCTCTGCTAGGGGAAAATCAGCCCCAGCATTTT. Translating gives CASSPLLGENQPQHF.

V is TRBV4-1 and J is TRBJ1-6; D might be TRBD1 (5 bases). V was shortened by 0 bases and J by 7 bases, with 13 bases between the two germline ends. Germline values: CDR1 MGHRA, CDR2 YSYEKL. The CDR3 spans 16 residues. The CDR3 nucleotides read TGCGCCAGCAGCCAAGATCATCGGGGACTGAATTCACCCCTCCACTTT. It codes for CASSQDHRGLNSPLHF.

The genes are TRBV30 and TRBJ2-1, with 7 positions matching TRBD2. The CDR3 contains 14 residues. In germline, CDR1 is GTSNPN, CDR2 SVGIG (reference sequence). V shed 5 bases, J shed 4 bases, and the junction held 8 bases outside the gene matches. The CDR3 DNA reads TGTGCCTGGGGCCGGGACTATTATTACAATGAGCAGTTCTTC. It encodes CAWGRDYYYNEQFF.

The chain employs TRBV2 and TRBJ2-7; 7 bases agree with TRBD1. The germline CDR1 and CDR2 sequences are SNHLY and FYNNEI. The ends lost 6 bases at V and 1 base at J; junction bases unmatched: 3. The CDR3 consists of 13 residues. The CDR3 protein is CASSGDSSYEQYF. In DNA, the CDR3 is TGTGCCAGCAGCGGGGACAGTTCCTACGAGCAGTACTTC.

The CDR3 is CASSTTGIGQPQHF. For the CDR3, the DNA is TGTGCCAGCAGCACGACAGGGATAGGTCAGCCCCAGCATTTT. This chain uses TRBV6-1 with TRBJ1-5, with 7 bases matching TRBD1. This CDR3 contains 14 residues. V shed 6 bases and J 6 bases; nucleotides not matched to a gene: 8. The germline V gene encodes CDR1 MNHNS and CDR2 SASEGT.

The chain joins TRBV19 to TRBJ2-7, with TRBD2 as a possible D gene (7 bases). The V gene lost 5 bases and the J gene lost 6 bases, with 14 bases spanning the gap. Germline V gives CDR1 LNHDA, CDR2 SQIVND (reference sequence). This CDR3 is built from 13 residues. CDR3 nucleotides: TGTGCCAGTAGTCCCACGAGGGGGGGCGAGCAGTACTTC. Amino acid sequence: CASSPTRGGEQYF.

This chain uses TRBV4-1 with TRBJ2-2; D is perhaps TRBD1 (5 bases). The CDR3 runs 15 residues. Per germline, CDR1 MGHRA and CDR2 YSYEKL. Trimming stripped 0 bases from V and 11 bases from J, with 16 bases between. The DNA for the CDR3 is TGCGCCAGCAGCCAAGATCCAGCTCGTGGGGCAGAGCTGTTTTTT. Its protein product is CASSQDPARGAELFF.